This TCR beta chain was documented in a study of cytomegalovirus exposure and HLA in healthy donors. The study, taken as a whole, reports: The Asian-associated ancestry cluster reportedly had fewer N-insertions than the approximately 610-donor mean in a later analysis. Earlier results showed most TCR beta V segments being productive about 90% or about 30% of the time. Researchers reportedly found TCR beta sequences accurately predicted most subjects' HLA-A and HLA-B alleles.

PCR used 60 Vbeta primers and 13 Jbeta primers. Clones were sequenced by immunoSEQ multiplex PCR, and TCRdb holds only the in-frame ones, with some missing. Of around 200,000 clones listed, 75% to 85% were seen once; the top ten hold around 1.2%. Nominally healthy donors provided the samples, though records likely missed some immune exposures. V lost 3 bases and J lost 2; bases outside the gene matches: 8. CDR3 length: 16 amino acids. Germline V lookup: CDR1 KGHSH, CDR2 LQKENI. Turning to this clone: Its target is unknown.

Sequences were obtained from PBMCs. This receptor was obtained from a girl aged 2 to 10 in good health and CMV-seropositive. The chain couples TRBV18 to TRBJ2-3, with 7 bases fitting TRBD2. This CDR3 reads CASSPRLADPTDTQYF. CDR3 in DNA: TGTGCCAGCTCACCTCGGCTAGCGGATCCCACAGATACGCAGTATTTT.